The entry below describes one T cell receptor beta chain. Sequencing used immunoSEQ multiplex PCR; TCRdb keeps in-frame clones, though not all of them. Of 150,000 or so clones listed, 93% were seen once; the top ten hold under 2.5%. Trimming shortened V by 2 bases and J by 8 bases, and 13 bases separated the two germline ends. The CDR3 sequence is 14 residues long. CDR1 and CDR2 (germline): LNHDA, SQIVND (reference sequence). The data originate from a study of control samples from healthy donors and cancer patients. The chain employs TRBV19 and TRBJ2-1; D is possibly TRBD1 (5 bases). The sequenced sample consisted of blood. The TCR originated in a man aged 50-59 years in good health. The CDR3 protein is CASSIRVGRDEQFF. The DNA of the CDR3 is TGTGCCAGTAGTATAAGAGTGGGGCGCGATGAGCAGTTCTTC.